A selection of T cell receptor beta chains follows, all from one sample in a study of CD8 T cells in ankylosing spondylitis. TCRdb independently ran MiXCR on the 5' RACE reads; one entry per CDR3 protein. The profile shows approximately 42,000 distinct CDR3 sequences, approximately 11% of them singletons. The sample consisted of blood, either unsorted or a sorted T cell fraction (not recorded which). Source of these receptors: a male donor with ankylosing spondylitis or in good health (not recorded which). The conserved cysteine and the conserved F or W are not part of the CDR3 here. Each record gives: V gene, J gene, CDR3 protein.

v_gene: TRBV5-1
j_gene: TRBJ1-6
CDR3aa: ASSTRGVNNSPLH

v_gene: TRBV28
j_gene: TRBJ2-3
CDR3aa: ASKISGGAEDTQY

v_gene: TRBV7-2
j_gene: TRBJ1-1
CDR3aa: ASSLVLIPEAF

v_gene: TRBV20-1
j_gene: TRBJ2-2
CDR3aa: SAPRGYTGELF

v_gene: TRBV5-5
j_gene: TRBJ1-2
CDR3aa: ASSLGQTGTGYT

v_gene: TRBV2
j_gene: TRBJ1-2
CDR3aa: ARRDTDYGYT

v_gene: TRBV9
j_gene: TRBJ2-1
CDR3aa: ASSVFGGVGYNEQF

v_gene: TRBV20-1
j_gene: TRBJ2-6
CDR3aa: SAPKGGGNLFSGANVLT

v_gene: TRBV12-3/TRBV12-4
j_gene: TRBJ1-5
CDR3aa: ASSYDPEPNQPQH

v_gene: TRBV12-3/TRBV12-4
j_gene: TRBJ2-1
CDR3aa: ASRPTGSPYNEQF

v_gene: TRBV4-1
j_gene: TRBJ2-1
CDR3aa: ASSPSGRGTYNEQF

v_gene: TRBV5-4
j_gene: TRBJ2-7
CDR3aa: ASSHQRGSDEQY

v_gene: TRBV12-3/TRBV12-4
j_gene: TRBJ1-6
CDR3aa: ASRTGSTYNSPLH

v_gene: TRBV7-6
j_gene: TRBJ2-1
CDR3aa: ASSQGWPGNGFGNEQF

v_gene: TRBV5-1
j_gene: TRBJ2-1
CDR3aa: ASSSISGTYNEQF

v_gene: TRBV28
j_gene: TRBJ1-2
CDR3aa: ASSSRQEANYGYT

v_gene: TRBV12-3/TRBV12-4
j_gene: TRBJ1-2
CDR3aa: ASSRYT

v_gene: TRBV5-1
j_gene: TRBJ2-2
CDR3aa: ASSPTGVTGELF

v_gene: TRBV5-1
j_gene: TRBJ2-3
CDR3aa: ASSLGGQGASDTQY

v_gene: TRBV5-1
j_gene: TRBJ2-1
CDR3aa: ASWDGGSYNEQF

v_gene: TRBV29-1
j_gene: TRBJ1-2
CDR3aa: SVEGGVGMPVDGYT

v_gene: TRBV7-2
j_gene: TRBJ2-5
CDR3aa: ASTQRGGRLETQY

v_gene: TRBV5-1
j_gene: TRBJ2-5
CDR3aa: ASSPGLAGFQETQY

v_gene: TRBV4-1
j_gene: TRBJ2-3
CDR3aa: ASSHAPGLAGPKSTDTQY

v_gene: TRBV12-3/TRBV12-4
j_gene: TRBJ1-2
CDR3aa: ASSLSPYGYT

v_gene: TRBV6-5
j_gene: TRBJ1-2
CDR3aa: ASSYSSGDVGYT

v_gene: TRBV13
j_gene: TRBJ1-1
CDR3aa: ASSLDRMNTEAF

v_gene: TRBV25-1
j_gene: TRBJ1-2
CDR3aa: ASSQGRVYGYT

v_gene: TRBV6-1
j_gene: TRBJ1-5
CDR3aa: ASNQDRTPNQPQH

v_gene: TRBV19
j_gene: TRBJ2-1
CDR3aa: ASSLSRGAHNEQF

v_gene: TRBV3-1
j_gene: TRBJ2-3
CDR3aa: ASSQVSPVGDTQY

v_gene: TRBV11-2
j_gene: TRBJ2-1
CDR3aa: ASSLRGSGGSNEQF

v_gene: TRBV12-3/TRBV12-4
j_gene: TRBJ1-2
CDR3aa: ASSLERTGVYGYT

v_gene: TRBV24-1
j_gene: TRBJ2-1
CDR3aa: ATSDESGGPYNEQF

v_gene: TRBV4-2
j_gene: TRBJ2-3
CDR3aa: ASSLKGGRGTDTQY

v_gene: TRBV5-1
j_gene: TRBJ1-1
CDR3aa: ASSGLYEAF

v_gene: TRBV12-3/TRBV12-4
j_gene: TRBJ1-2
CDR3aa: ASSPDRNSYGYT

v_gene: TRBV20-1
j_gene: TRBJ1-1
CDR3aa: SAMRGDTEAF

v_gene: TRBV7-7
j_gene: TRBJ2-7
CDR3aa: ASSLQGGYEQY

v_gene: TRBV5-1
j_gene: TRBJ2-3
CDR3aa: ASAPGPSTDTQY

v_gene: TRBV5-5
j_gene: TRBJ1-4
CDR3aa: ASSFRASREKLF

v_gene: TRBV7-9
j_gene: TRBJ1-1
CDR3aa: ASSSRRTTTEAF

v_gene: TRBV5-1
j_gene: TRBJ2-6
CDR3aa: ASIINSGANVLT

v_gene: TRBV4-2
j_gene: TRBJ2-1
CDR3aa: ASSQHKIAVSYNEQF

v_gene: TRBV6-6
j_gene: TRBJ2-1
CDR3aa: ASRNTGVHEQF

v_gene: TRBV29-1
j_gene: TRBJ2-7
CDR3aa: SAKPGQTTYEQY